This TCR beta chain was obtained from a study of blood T cell repertoires in COVID-19. In the study overall: PBMCs, B-cell-depleted T cells, or T cells provided the cDNA or gDNA that made up the material.

Sequenced by immunoSEQ multiplex PCR; TCRdb stores in-frame clones only, minus some. The sample shows some 260,000 clones, about 88% of them seen only once. This CDR3 has 15 amino acids. Per the germline V gene, CDR1 is MNHEY and CDR2 is SMNVEV (reference sequence). V lost 2 bases to trimming and J lost 4 bases; unmatched junction nucleotides: 7. The chain recombines TRBV27 with TRBJ2-7, with 8 bases matching TRBD1. Sequencing was carried out using peripheral blood. The receptor was derived from a woman in her forties who had recovered from COVID-19. The CDR3: CASSLQGAVLYEQYF. The CDR3 bases are TGTGCCAGCAGTTTACAGGGGGCGGTTCTGTACGAGCAGTACTTC.